A single sample is the source of the 30 T cell receptor beta chains below, sequenced in a study of CD8 T cells in Susac syndrome. Random hexamers served to reverse transcribe roughly 0.45 to 1 ug RNA. TCRdb fed the immunoSEQ multiplex PCR reads into MiXCR, producing one record per CDR3 protein. The table records approximately 70,000 distinct CDR3 sequences, under 96% of them present only once. The specimen was CD4+ T cells from PBMCs. The receptor set was obtained from a human donor with multiple sclerosis.

The table lists this clonotype with a few counts. The chain couples TRBV7-2 to TRBJ2-7; the D gene is possibly TRBD2 (5 bases). CDR1 is SGHTA, CDR2 FQGNSA, per germline. Trimming removed 8 bases from V and 0 bases from J, with 5 bases in between. This CDR3 is 11 amino acids long. In nucleotides, the CDR3 is TGTGCCAGCCGGGGCTCCTACGAGCAGTACTTC. It is translated as CASRGSYEQYF.

This chain connects TRBV20-1 to TRBJ1-2; D is perhaps TRBD1 (6 bases). V was cut by 8 bases and J by 6 bases, with 16 bases left in between. Germline loops: CDR1 DFQATT, CDR2 SNEGSKA (reference sequence). The CDR3 totals 12 residues. The CDR3 DNA reads as TGCAGTACTGGACAGAGGGGCGATGGCTACACCTTC. Translating it yields CSTGQRGDGYTF.

The CDR3 protein is CSGQEGGGNTIYF. The DNA of the CDR3 is TGCAGCGGCCAGGAGGGCGGAGGAAACACCATATATTTT. The J gene is TRBJ1-3, the V gene TRBV29-1; D call uncertain. Germline CDR1 is SQVTM and CDR2 is ANQGSEA. CDR3 length: 13 residues. Trimming took off 7 bases at V and 4 bases at J, with 14 bases between the two ends.

V usage is TRBV7-9 and J usage is TRBJ2-3; perhaps TRBD2 as D (5 bases). Trimming stripped 2 bases from V and 4 bases from J, with 13 bases between. Germline V gives CDR1 SEHNR, CDR2 FQNEAQ (reference sequence). The CDR3 totals 15 residues. CDR3 amino acids: CASSLIEGYADTQYF. CDR3 nucleotides: TGTGCCAGCAGCTTAATTGAGGGATACGCAGATACGCAGTATTTT.

A few counts support this clonotype. This chain connects TRBV18 to TRBJ2-1, with D possibly matching TRBD2 (6 bases). Trimming took off 2 bases at V and 9 bases at J, with 11 bases between the two ends. CDR3 length: 13 amino acids. Germline-derived CDR1 and CDR2 are KGHSH and LQKENI. In DNA, the CDR3 is TGTGCCAGCTCACCAAGGAGGGAAGGTGAGCAGTTCTTC. It encodes CASSPRREGEQFF. The full variable domain, with the rest looked up from reference TRBV18 and TRBJ2-1, is NAGVMQNPRHLVRRRGQEARLRCSPMKGHSHVYWYRQLPEEGLKFMVYLQKENIIDESGMPKERFSAEFPKEGPSILRIQQVVRGDSAAYFCASSPRREGEQFFGPGTRLTVL.

This rearrangement joins TRBV24-1 to TRBJ2-1; D perhaps matches TRBD2 (6 bases). The CDR3 extends over 16 amino acids. With 3 bases removed from V and 6 bases from J, the gap between germline ends came to 17 bases. In germline, CDR1 is KGHDR, CDR2 SFDVKD. The CDR3 DNA is TGTGCCACCAGTGATCCACCCGGGGGAACGGGCAATGAGCAGTTCTTC. Amino acids: CATSDPPGGTGNEQFF.

This chain joins TRBV2 and TRBJ1-5; TRBD1 might be the D (6 bases). The ends were cut back, 8 bases at V and 2 bases at J, with 13 bases in the middle. Looked up from germline, CDR1 is SNHLY and CDR2 is FYNNEI. The CDR3 extends over 14 amino acids. In DNA form, the CDR3 reads TGTGCCAGCTCCAGGGGTTATGGCAATCAGCCCCAGCATTTT. Protein: CASSRGYGNQPQHF.

The CDR3 sequence is CASSPRQETYEQYF. CDR3 DNA: TGTGCCAGCAGCCCCCGACAGGAGACCTACGAGCAGTACTTC. The chain couples TRBV3-1 to TRBJ2-7; D is perhaps TRBD1 (6 bases). The CDR3 has 14 residues. Trimming stripped 4 bases from V and 2 bases from J, with 12 bases between. Germline CDR1 and CDR2: LGHDT and YNNKEL (reference sequence).

The rearrangement links TRBV24-1 to TRBJ1-5; 7 positions match TRBD1. The ends lost 10 bases at V and 7 bases at J; junction bases unmatched: 6. Germline-derived CDR1 and CDR2 are KGHDR and SFDVKD. This CDR3 has 12 residues. CDR3 sequence reads: CATTGVDQPQHF. The CDR3 DNA reads as TGTGCCACTACAGGGGTAGACCAGCCCCAGCATTTT.

This chain links TRBV29-1 with TRBJ2-5; perhaps D is TRBD1 or TRBD2 (7 bases each). Per the germline V gene, CDR1 is SQVTM and CDR2 is ANQGSEA. V lost 6 bases to trimming and J lost 4 bases, with 15 bases between them. This CDR3 comprises 13 residues. In nucleotides, the CDR3 is TGCAGCGTCGGGGAGGGGGCAGGAGAGACCCAGTACTTC. Encoded protein: CSVGEGAGETQYF.

The V and J genes are TRBV9 and TRBJ2-7, with TRBD1 matching 7 bases. V trimming: 2 bases; J trimming: 2 bases; junction bases outside the gene matches: 10. The CDR3 is made up of 16 amino acids. Germline CDR1 is SGDLS and CDR2 is YYNGEE. CDR3 coding DNA: TGTGCCAGCAGCGTTGGCGGCACAGGGGCCGCCTACGAGCAGTACTTC. Translation gives CASSVGGTGAAYEQYF. The complete variable domain, with remaining parts taken from reference TRBV9 and TRBJ2-7, reads DSGVTQTPKHLITATGQRVTLRCSPRSGDLSVYWYQQSLDQGLQFLIQYYNGEERAKGNILERFSAQQFPDLHSELNLSSLELGDSALYFCASSVGGTGAAYEQYFGPGTRLTVT.

This sequence joins TRBV2 and TRBJ1-2; 11 nucleotides match TRBD1. J lost 7 bases, V lost 7 bases, and 8 bases had no gene match. From germline, CDR1 is SNHLY and CDR2 FYNNEI. The CDR3 covers 14 residues. For the CDR3, the DNA is TGTGCCAGCACCGGGACAGGGGGTTACTCTGGCTACACCTTC. It yields the protein CASTGTGGYSGYTF.

The chain joins TRBV12-3 or TRBV12-4 to TRBJ1-6; possible D gene TRBD1, 5 bases. The ends were cut back, 3 bases at V and 5 bases at J, with 11 bases in the middle. The CDR3 consists of 15 residues. The CDR3 loop reads CASSFLGGDNSPLHF. In DNA, the CDR3 is TGTGCCAGCAGTTTTTTGGGAGGGGATAATTCACCCCTCCACTTT.

The chain joins TRBV3-1 to TRBJ2-2, with TRBD1 as a possible D gene (6 bases). Germline V CDR1 and CDR2: LGHDT, YNNKEL (reference sequence). V lost 6 bases, J lost 6 bases, and 11 bases lay in between. CDR3 length: 13 residues. The CDR3 nucleotides read TGTGCCAGCAGGACAGGAATCGCCGGGGAGCTGTTTTTT. This encodes CASRTGIAGELFF. The full variable domain, rest sourced from reference TRBV3-1 and TRBJ2-2, is DTAVSQTPKYLVTQMGNDKSIKCEQNLGHDTMYWYKQDSKKFLKIMFSYNNKELIINETVPNRFSPKSPDKAHLNLHINSLELGDSAVYFCASRTGIAGELFFGEGSRLTVL.

This sequence joins TRBV29-1 and TRBJ2-6; D not certain. The CDR3 has 13 residues. V was shortened by 5 bases and J by 0 bases, with 5 bases between the two germline ends. Germline V gives CDR1 SQVTM, CDR2 ANQGSEA. In nucleotides, the CDR3 is TGCAGCGTTAGGAGCTCTGGGGCCAACGTCCTGACTTTC. Its protein product is CSVRSSGANVLTF.

This clonotype has a single count. The J gene is TRBJ1-1, the V gene TRBV18; D uncertain. Germline CDR1 is KGHSH and CDR2 is LQKENI. The CDR3 length is 14 residues. The V and J ends lost 10 bases and 5 bases respectively, with 20 bases between them. The CDR3 DNA reads TGTGCCACCACAACACTGGGGATAACGACTGAAGCTTTCTTT. Residues: CATTTLGITTEAFF.

The CDR3 DNA reads as TGTGCCATCAATCTAGCGTTCGGGGTTCCGGATACGCAGTATTTT. This gives the protein CAINLAFGVPDTQYF. This chain joins TRBV10-3 and TRBJ2-3; tentative D call: TRBD2 (6 bases). The CDR3 is made up of 15 amino acids. From germline, CDR1 is ENHRY and CDR2 SYGVKD. The V gene lost 7 bases and the J gene lost 6 bases, with 20 bases spanning the gap.

The chain recombines TRBV3-1 with TRBJ1-1; D perhaps matches TRBD1 (5 bases). Germline V lookup: CDR1 LGHDT, CDR2 YNNKEL (reference sequence). Trimming cost V 5 bases and J 1 base, with 14 bases left between them. This CDR3 spans 15 amino acids. CDR3 in amino acids: CASSFGFGQNTEAFF. In nucleotides, the CDR3 is TGTGCCAGCAGCTTTGGTTTTGGACAGAACACTGAAGCTTTCTTT.

The CDR3 spells CASSLPDPQETQYF. The CDR3 nucleotides read TGTGCCAGCAGCTTACCGGACCCCCAAGAGACCCAGTACTTC. The chain carries TRBV7-2 and TRBJ2-5, with D unresolved. CDR3 size: 14 residues. Trimming took off 2 bases at V and 1 base at J, with 8 bases between the two ends. Per the germline V gene, CDR1 is SGHTA and CDR2 is FQGNSA.

The rearrangement joins TRBV28 to TRBJ2-7, with TRBD1 identical over 8 bases. Trimming removed 5 bases from V and 7 bases from J; junction bases left unmatched: 13. The CDR3 has 15 amino acids. CDR1 MDHEN and CDR2 SYDVKM come from the germline V gene. The CDR3 here is CASSPARQGTREQYF. The CDR3 coding sequence is TGTGCCAGCAGTCCGGCCAGACAGGGGACGAGGGAGCAGTACTTC.

The chain recombines TRBV20-1 with TRBJ2-7; D uncertain. The length of the CDR3 is 14 residues. V dropped 0 bases and J dropped 3 bases, with 12 bases sitting between them. Germline CDR1 is DFQATT and CDR2 is SNEGSKA (reference sequence). The chain's CDR3 is CSARDNRDLYEQYF. The DNA for the CDR3 is TGCAGTGCTAGAGACAACCGCGACCTCTACGAGCAGTACTTC.

This chain connects TRBV24-1 to TRBJ2-1; D unresolved. This CDR3 spans 12 amino acids. Germline V lookup: CDR1 KGHDR, CDR2 SFDVKD. V was pared by 1 base and J by 7 bases, with 4 bases between. The CDR3 DNA follows: TGTGCCACCAGTGATTTTCCTAATGAGCAGTTCTTC. Protein: CATSDFPNEQFF.

The chain is built from TRBV6-2 or TRBV6-3 and TRBJ2-1, with TRBD1 matching over 9 bases. V dropped 4 bases and J dropped 0; count of bases not matched to a gene: 7. CDR1 is MNHEY, CDR2 SVGEGT, per germline. The CDR3 length is 17 residues. CDR3 amino acids: CASSSSTGGSSYNEQFF. In DNA form, the CDR3 reads TGTGCCAGCAGTTCCTCGACAGGGGGGAGCTCCTACAATGAGCAGTTCTTC.

The chain couples TRBV29-1 to TRBJ1-1; D unresolved. V was cut by 3 bases and J by 0 bases, with 8 bases left in between. CDR1 and CDR2 (germline): SQVTM, ANQGSEA. CDR3 length: 13 residues. The CDR3 DNA reads TGCAGCGTTGATGAGTCGATGAACACTGAAGCTTTCTTT. It specifies CSVDESMNTEAFF. The full variable domain, in which reference TRBV29-1 and TRBJ1-1 provide the parts outside the CDR3, is SAVISQKPSRDICQRGTSLTIQCQVDSQVTMMFWYRQQPGQSLTLIATANQGSEATYESGFVIDKFPISRPNLTFSTLTVSNMSPEDSSIYLCSVDESMNTEAFFGQGTRLTVV.

The chain is built from TRBV29-1 and TRBJ1-1, with 8 positions matching TRBD1. The V segment lost 4 bases and the J segment 4 bases; nucleotides outside the gene matches: 8. The CDR3 has 14 residues. The germline V gene encodes CDR1 SQVTM and CDR2 ANQGSEA. The CDR3 loop reads CSVGLTGGSTEAFF. The DNA of the CDR3 is TGCAGCGTTGGGCTAACAGGGGGGAGCACTGAAGCTTTCTTT.

The table lists this clonotype with a count of one. The V call is TRBV2, the J call TRBJ1-3; D is undetermined. Trimming stripped 5 bases from V and 2 bases from J, with 13 bases between. The CDR3 totals 15 residues. Germline loops: CDR1 SNHLY, CDR2 FYNNEI. Here the CDR3 reads CASSPPALAGNTIYF. The CDR3 DNA follows: TGTGCCAGCAGTCCCCCCGCCTTAGCTGGAAACACCATATATTTT.

CDR3 region: CSASVYRSTDTQYF. CDR3 DNA: TGCAGTGCTAGCGTTTACAGGAGCACAGATACGCAGTATTTT. V is TRBV20-1 and J is TRBJ2-3, with D possibly TRBD1 on 5 matching bases. This CDR3 region has 14 residues. Trimming removed 3 bases from V and 0 bases from J, with 10 bases in between. Germline V gives CDR1 DFQATT, CDR2 SNEGSKA (reference sequence).

V is TRBV4-2 and J is TRBJ2-3; no clear D gene. Germline V CDR1 and CDR2: LGHNA, YNFKEQ. The CDR3 covers 16 residues. Trimming took off 0 bases at V and 1 base at J, with 11 bases between the two ends. CDR3 in amino acids: CASSQDPNARTDTQYF. CDR3 bases: TGTGCCAGCAGCCAAGATCCAAACGCACGCACAGATACGCAGTATTTT.

CDR3 DNA sequence: TGTGCCAGCAGCTTACTGTCAGGGACAGGCTATAATTCACCCCTCCACTTT. Amino acid sequence: CASSLLSGTGYNSPLHF. The chain recombines TRBV7-2 with TRBJ1-6; TRBD1 aligns across 8 bases. The CDR3 consists of 17 residues. Germline CDR1 reads SGHTA; CDR2 reads FQGNSA. Trimming took 2 bases from V and 3 from J; bases not matched to a gene: 6.

The genes are TRBV28 and TRBJ1-2, with D perhaps matching TRBD1 (6 bases). CDR3 length: 14 residues. Germline CDR1 is MDHEN and CDR2 is SYDVKM. The germline V and J ends were trimmed by 4 bases and 4 bases, with 13 bases remaining between them. The CDR3 loop is CASSWPGVGYGYTF. CDR3 DNA sequence: TGTGCCAGCAGTTGGCCAGGGGTAGGCTATGGCTACACCTTC.